The TCR beta chain under discussion was sequenced for a study of brain T cells in children with intractable seizures. Assay used: immunoSEQ multiplex PCR; TCRdb lists only in-frame clones, some missing. This sample has approximately 330,000 clones; over 90% occur once, and the top ten carry approximately 5%. Indicated time point: blood from clinic visit 5 months post-surgery; TSC patient then seizure free. Sequencing was limited to surgery cases with top T cell transcript signatures in brain tissue. This TCR derives from a boy younger than two with tuberous sclerosis and intractable seizures. The source material was peripheral blood, sampled roughly 5 months after surgery.

This CDR3 reads CASRTGTGGTGELFF. The DNA of the CDR3 is TGTGCCAGCAGAACCGGGACAGGGGGCACCGGGGAGCTGTTTTTT. J is TRBJ2-2 and V is TRBV7-6, with 11 nucleotides matching TRBD1. Losses at the gene ends were 6 bases for V and 4 bases for J; bases not matched to a gene: 4. Per the germline V gene, CDR1 is SGHVS and CDR2 is FNYEAQ. This CDR3 has 15 residues. Based on the CDR3 plus reference TRBV7-6 and TRBJ2-2, the full variable domain is GAGVSQSPRYKVTKRGQDVALRCDPISGHVSLYWYRQALGQGPEFLTYFNYEAQQDKSGLPNDRFSAERPEGSISTLTIQRTEQRDSAMYRCASRTGTGGTGELFFGEGSRLTVL.